The rows below give T cell receptor beta chains drawn from one sample of a study of identical twins. Using its own MiXCR run on the 5' RACE reads, TCRdb lists one record per CDR3 protein. The sample includes about 520,000 distinct CDR3 sequences, approximately 22% of them seen just once. These data also formed part of another study, on T cells expressing NK-cell markers.

Sequenced input: CD4+ T cells sorted from blood. These receptors all come from a woman aged 18-29 years in good health. Both conserved end residues are part of each CDR3. Fields, in order: J gene, V gene, CDR3 length, clone size, D gene, CDR3 protein, CDR3 DNA. A D gene is named only where the DNA matches it firmly. The size of a clone is reported for some rows only, either as once, few or many, or as a class for expanded clones.

TRBJ2-1 | TRBV6-1 | 12 | - | - | CASSGDVNEQFF | TGTGCCAGCAGTGGGGACGTAAATGAGCAGTTCTTC
TRBJ2-6 | TRBV5-6 | 16 | few | - | CASSLALLPGANVLTF | TGTGCCAGCAGCTTAGCGCTCCTCCCTGGGGCCAACGTCCTGACTTTC
TRBJ1-5 | TRBV12-3/TRBV12-4 | 15 | many | TRBD1 | CASSPGTAFNQPQHF | TGTGCCAGCAGCCCCGGGACAGCGTTCAATCAGCCCCAGCATTTT
TRBJ2-7 | TRBV9 | 15 | few | - | CASSPSTGLYYEQYF | TGTGCCAGCAGCCCTTCTACAGGGTTGTACTACGAGCAGTACTTC
TRBJ1-6 | TRBV5-1 | 16 | - | TRBD1 | CASSLSTDRGSSPLHF | TGCGCCAGCAGCTTGAGTACGGACAGGGGTAGTTCACCCCTCCACTTT
TRBJ1-6 | TRBV2 | 14 | - | TRBD1 | CASSSQGEGSPLHF | TGTGCCAGCAGCTCACAGGGGGAAGGATCACCCCTCCACTTT
TRBJ2-2 | TRBV9 | 14 | - | TRBD2 | CASSPTSGGWELFF | TGTGCCAGCAGCCCGACTAGCGGGGGCTGGGAGCTGTTTTTT
TRBJ2-1 | TRBV24-1 | 17 | - | - | CATSDFGGTAVYNEQFF | TGTGCCACCAGTGATTTTGGGGGGACAGCAGTCTACAATGAGCAGTTCTTC
TRBJ2-1 | TRBV5-1 | 16 | - | - | CASSLAYSLRDNEQFF | TGCGCCAGCAGCTTGGCCTACAGTCTGAGGGACAATGAGCAGTTCTTC
TRBJ2-5 | TRBV24-1 | 14 | - | TRBD2 | CATSDSLAGETQYF | TGTGCCACCAGTGATTCGTTAGCGGGGGAGACCCAGTACTTC
TRBJ1-1 | TRBV7-9 | 15 | - | - | CASSHRGTEDTEAFF | TGTGCCAGCAGCCACAGAGGGACGGAGGACACTGAAGCTTTCTTT
TRBJ2-1 | TRBV12-3/TRBV12-4 | 15 | few | TRBD2 | CASSSRTSGANEQFF | TGTGCCAGCTCCTCGCGAACTAGCGGTGCCAATGAGCAGTTCTTC
TRBJ2-7 | TRBV9 | 14 | few | - | CASSEGDRSYEQYF | TGTGCCAGCAGCGAAGGGGACCGTAGCTACGAGCAGTACTTC
TRBJ2-1 | TRBV6-5 | 15 | - | TRBD1 | CASSYSQGANNEQFF | TGTGCCAGCAGTTATTCGCAGGGGGCAAACAATGAGCAGTTCTTC
TRBJ1-1 | TRBV7-9 | 16 | few | - | CASSSRIRGATTEAFF | TGTGCCAGCAGCAGCCGAATCAGGGGAGCGACCACTGAAGCTTTCTTT
TRBJ1-4 | TRBV20-1 | 12 | - | - | CSARGVEEKLFF | TGCAGTGCTAGAGGGGTGGAGGAAAAACTGTTTTTT
TRBJ2-1 | TRBV7-2 | 17 | - | - | CASSLNVGTLGSNEQFF | TGTGCCAGCAGCCTCAACGTGGGGACATTAGGATCCAATGAGCAGTTCTTC
TRBJ2-5 | TRBV7-6 | 14 | few | TRBD1 | CASSWGQTQETQYF | TGTGCCAGCAGCTGGGGACAGACACAAGAGACCCAGTACTTC
TRBJ1-5 | TRBV29-1 | 13 | few | TRBD1 | CSVIQGINQPQHF | TGCAGCGTTATACAGGGGATCAATCAGCCCCAGCATTTT
TRBJ2-3 | TRBV5-6 | 14 | few | - | CASTGTTYTDTQYF | TGTGCCAGCACCGGGACAACCTACACAGATACGCAGTATTTT
TRBJ2-1 | TRBV20-1 | 15 | few | TRBD2 | CSARYPSSGVNEQFF | TGCAGTGCTAGATACCCCTCTAGCGGGGTGAATGAGCAGTTCTTC
TRBJ2-1 | TRBV5-1 | 15 | - | - | CASSLEPRSYNEQFF | TGCGCCAGCAGCTTGGAGCCGAGGTCCTACAATGAGCAGTTCTTC
TRBJ1-2 | TRBV5-6 | 14 | - | TRBD1 | CASSSPDRAYGYTF | TGTGCCAGCAGCTCCCCGGACAGGGCCTATGGCTACACCTTC
TRBJ2-5 | TRBV5-1 | 14 | - | - | CASSLDLAAGGQYF | TGCGCCAGCAGCTTGGACCTCGCAGCTGGGGGCCAGTACTTC
TRBJ2-1 | TRBV21-1 | 16 | - | - | CASSKVGRGGHNEQFF | TGTGCCAGCAGCAAAGTGGGGCGGGGGGGCCACAATGAGCAGTTCTTC
TRBJ2-3 | TRBV7-3 | 17 | once | TRBD2 | CASSAMGRGGPTDTQYF | TGTGCCAGCAGCGCCATGGGTCGCGGGGGGCCCACAGATACGCAGTATTTT